This record concerns one TCR beta chain sequence. This sample stems from a study of blood T cell repertoires in COVID-19. Sequencing was performed with immunoSEQ multiplex PCR; in TCRdb, only in-frame clones are kept and a portion is missing. The sample lists roughly 63,000 clones, around 73% seen once, with roughly an eighth in the top ten. Trimming left V 4 bases short and J 2 bases short, with 11 bases between. The germline gives CDR1 KGHSH, CDR2 LQKENI. The CDR3 length is 14 residues. The specimen was peripheral blood. The V call is TRBV18, the J call TRBJ1-2, with a tentative D call TRBD1 (5 bases). The sequence derives from a man at least 80 years old with acute or convalescent COVID-19. In DNA, the CDR3 is TGTGCCAGCTCACTTGACAGATCCAACTATGGCTACACCTTC. As protein: CASSLDRSNYGYTF. The variable domain in full, with the rest retrieved from reference TRBV18 and TRBJ1-2, is NAGVMQNPRHLVRRRGQEARLRCSPMKGHSHVYWYRQLPEEGLKFMVYLQKENIIDESGMPKERFSAEFPKEGPSILRIQQVVRGDSAAYFCASSLDRSNYGYTFGSGTRLTVV.